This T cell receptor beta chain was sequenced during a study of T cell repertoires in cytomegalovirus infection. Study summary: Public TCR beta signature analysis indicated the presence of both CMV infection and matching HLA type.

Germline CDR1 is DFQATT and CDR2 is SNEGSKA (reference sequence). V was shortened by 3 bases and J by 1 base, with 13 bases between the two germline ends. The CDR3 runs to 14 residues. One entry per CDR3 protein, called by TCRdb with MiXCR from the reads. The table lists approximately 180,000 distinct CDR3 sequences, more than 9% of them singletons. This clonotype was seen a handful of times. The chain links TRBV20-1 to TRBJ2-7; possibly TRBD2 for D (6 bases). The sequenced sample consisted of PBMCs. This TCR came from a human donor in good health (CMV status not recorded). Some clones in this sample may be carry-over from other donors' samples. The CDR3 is CSASVSGGSYEQYF. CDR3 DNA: TGCAGTGCTAGTGTGAGTGGGGGGTCCTACGAGCAGTACTTC.